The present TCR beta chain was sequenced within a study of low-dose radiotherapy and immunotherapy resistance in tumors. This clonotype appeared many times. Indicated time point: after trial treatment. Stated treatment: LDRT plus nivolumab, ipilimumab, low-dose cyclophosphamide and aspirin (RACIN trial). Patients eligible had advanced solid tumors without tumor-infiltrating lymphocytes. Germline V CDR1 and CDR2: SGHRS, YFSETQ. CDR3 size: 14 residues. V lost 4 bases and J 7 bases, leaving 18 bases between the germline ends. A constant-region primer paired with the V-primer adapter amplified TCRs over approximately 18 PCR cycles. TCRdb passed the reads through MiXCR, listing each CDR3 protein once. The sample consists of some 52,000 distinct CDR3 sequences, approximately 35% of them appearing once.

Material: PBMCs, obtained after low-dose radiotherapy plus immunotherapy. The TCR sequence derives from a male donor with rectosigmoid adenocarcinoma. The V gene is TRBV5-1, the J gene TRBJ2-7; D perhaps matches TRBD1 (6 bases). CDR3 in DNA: TGCGCCAGCAGCCCCGGACAGAATCACGGGGAGCAGTACTTC. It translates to CASSPGQNHGEQYF.